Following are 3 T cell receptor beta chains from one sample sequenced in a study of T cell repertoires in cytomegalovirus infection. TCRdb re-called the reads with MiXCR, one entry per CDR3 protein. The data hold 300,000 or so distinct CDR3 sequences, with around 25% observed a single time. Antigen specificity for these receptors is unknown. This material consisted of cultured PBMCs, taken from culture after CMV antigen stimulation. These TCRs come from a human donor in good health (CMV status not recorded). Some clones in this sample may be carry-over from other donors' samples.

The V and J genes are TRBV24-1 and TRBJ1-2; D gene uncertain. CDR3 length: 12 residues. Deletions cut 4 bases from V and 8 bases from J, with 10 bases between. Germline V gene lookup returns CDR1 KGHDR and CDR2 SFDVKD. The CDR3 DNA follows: TGTGCCACCAGTGAACCCGTGGAGGGCTACACCTTC. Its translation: CATSEPVEGYTF.

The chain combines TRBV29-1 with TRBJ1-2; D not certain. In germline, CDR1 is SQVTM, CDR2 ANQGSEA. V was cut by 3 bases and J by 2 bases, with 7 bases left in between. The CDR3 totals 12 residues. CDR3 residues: CSVDRANYGYTF. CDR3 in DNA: TGCAGCGTTGATCGGGCCAACTATGGCTACACCTTC.

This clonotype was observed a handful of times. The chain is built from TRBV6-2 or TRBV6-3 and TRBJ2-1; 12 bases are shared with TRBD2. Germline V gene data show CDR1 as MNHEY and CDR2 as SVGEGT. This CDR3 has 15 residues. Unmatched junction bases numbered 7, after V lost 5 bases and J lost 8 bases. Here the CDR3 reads CASSDWTSGKDEQFF. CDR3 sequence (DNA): TGTGCCAGCAGTGACTGGACTAGCGGGAAGGATGAGCAGTTCTTC.